These 22 T cell receptor beta chains share one sample of origin, sequenced in a study of blood T cell repertoires in COVID-19. Assay used: immunoSEQ multiplex PCR; TCRdb lists only in-frame clones, some missing. The sample comprises about 320,000 clones, approximately 90% of which are singletons, and approximately 1.6% rests with the top ten. The sequenced sample was peripheral blood. The receptors stem from a woman younger than 45 with COVID-19, enrolled during active disease.

This chain connects TRBV7-9 to TRBJ1-2, with a possible D match to TRBD1 (6 bases). This CDR3 is built from 15 residues. CDR1 SEHNR and CDR2 FQNEAQ come from the germline V gene (reference sequence). V dropped 3 bases and J dropped 2 bases, with 13 bases sitting between them. The CDR3 bases are TGTGCCAGCAGCTTCCCACAGGGCGTGAACTATGGCTACACCTTC. It is translated as CASSFPQGVNYGYTF.

The chain combines TRBV29-1 with TRBJ1-1, with D perhaps matching TRBD1 (5 bases). CDR1 and CDR2 (germline): SQVTM, ANQGSEA. CDR3 length equals 17 residues. The germline V and J ends were trimmed by 0 bases and 0 bases, with 17 bases remaining between them. CDR3 DNA: TGCAGCGTTGAAGATCATGCGGGGGATGTGTTGAACACTGAAGCTTTCTTT. Its protein is CSVEDHAGDVLNTEAFF. The full variable domain, with the rest looked up from reference TRBV29-1 and TRBJ1-1, is SAVISQKPSRDICQRGTSLTIQCQVDSQVTMMFWYRQQPGQSLTLIATANQGSEATYESGFVIDKFPISRPNLTFSTLTVSNMSPEDSSIYLCSVEDHAGDVLNTEAFFGQGTRLTVV.

The rearrangement links TRBV6-1 to TRBJ1-2, with D perhaps matching TRBD1 (6 bases). The CDR3 totals 13 residues. The V end lost 6 bases, the J end lost 6 bases, and 14 bases lay between the germline ends. CDR1 and CDR2 (germline): MNHNS, SASEGT. Here the CDR3 DNA reads TGTGCCAGCAGAGACTACAGGGTCGATGGCTACACCTTC. Its translation: CASRDYRVDGYTF.

V is TRBV19 and J is TRBJ1-2; the D is unclear. V was cut by 5 bases and J by 4 bases, with 5 bases left in between. CDR1 LNHDA and CDR2 SQIVND come from the germline V gene (reference sequence). This CDR3 has 11 amino acids. In nucleotides, the CDR3 is TGTGCCAGTAGTGTACTCTATGGCTACACCTTC. Its translation is CASSVLYGYTF.

This clone showed up just once. This chain connects TRBV6-1 to TRBJ2-1, with D possibly TRBD1 on 6 matching bases. The CDR3 is made up of 15 amino acids. The V end lost 3 bases, the J end lost 2 bases, and 11 bases lay between the germline ends. Looked up from germline, CDR1 is MNHNS and CDR2 is SASEGT. For the CDR3, the DNA is TGTGCCAGCAGTGACCGGGACACCACCTACAATGAGCAGTTCTTC. This sequence encodes CASSDRDTTYNEQFF.

J is TRBJ2-5 and V is TRBV5-1, with D perhaps matching TRBD1 (6 bases). Germline lookup yields CDR1 SGHRS and CDR2 YFSETQ. The ends were cut back, 6 bases at V and 3 bases at J, with 18 bases in the middle. CDR3 length: 15 residues. CDR3 sequence reads: CASIKTGHPEETQYF. The CDR3 DNA is TGCGCCAGCATCAAAACGGGACACCCAGAAGAGACCCAGTACTTC.

The chain employs TRBV10-3 and TRBJ2-1; maybe TRBD1 (6 bases). V lost 10 bases to trimming and J lost 0 bases, with 13 bases between them. CDR3 length equals 14 residues. CDR1 ENHRY and CDR2 SYGVKD come from the germline V gene. The DNA of the CDR3 is TGTGCCACCAACCGGGACACCTCCTACAATGAGCAGTTCTTC. It yields the protein CATNRDTSYNEQFF.

The V call is TRBV24-1, the J call TRBJ1-1, with a tentative D call TRBD1 (5 bases). The CDR3 extends over 12 amino acids. Germline-derived CDR1 and CDR2 are KGHDR and SFDVKD. V lost 7 bases to trimming and J lost 11 bases, with 16 bases between them. The CDR3 DNA reads TGTGCCACCAGCCGAGCGGCGGGGGAGGCTTTCTTT. This sequence encodes CATSRAAGEAFF.

The chain links TRBV7-9 to TRBJ2-1; 11 nucleotides line up with TRBD1. In germline, CDR1 is SEHNR, CDR2 FQNEAQ (reference sequence). CDR3 length: 16 residues. The junction had 5 bases not matched to a gene; V was cut back by 0 bases and J by 7 bases. The CDR3 coding sequence is TGTGCCAGCAGCTTAGCTAGGACAGGGGGCAGGAATGAGCAGTTCTTC. It translates to CASSLARTGGRNEQFF.

V usage is TRBV7-6 and J usage is TRBJ1-5; 7 bases line up with TRBD1. The CDR3 contains 17 residues. Germline V gives CDR1 SGHVS, CDR2 FNYEAQ. The ends lost 1 base at V and 2 bases at J; junction bases unmatched: 8. The CDR3 sequence is CASSLGQGPAGNQPQHF. Here the CDR3 DNA reads TGTGCCAGCAGCTTAGGACAGGGTCCAGCGGGCAATCAGCCCCAGCATTTT.

The V gene is TRBV5-6, the J gene TRBJ2-7; D remains unclear. V was cut by 5 bases and J by 7 bases, with 10 bases left in between. The CDR3 sequence is 11 residues long. Germline assignment: CDR1 SGHDT and CDR2 YYEEEE. The DNA for the CDR3 is TGTGCCAGCAGTCGGTCTCGGGAGCAGTACTTC. Translating it yields CASSRSREQYF.

This clone was seen a handful of times. The chain couples TRBV2 to TRBJ2-5, with D perhaps matching TRBD2 (5 bases). The CDR3 totals 13 residues. Trimming removed 6 bases from V and 9 bases from J, with 17 bases in between. CDR1 is SNHLY and CDR2 is FYNNEI in the germline V gene. The CDR3 DNA reads as TGTGCCAGCAGCGACGGACTGGACCGGGCCCAGTACTTC. Protein sequence: CASSDGLDRAQYF.

The rearrangement joins TRBV3-1 (or the pseudogene TRBV3-2) to TRBJ1-3, with D unclear. Per germline, CDR1 LGHDT and CDR2 YNNKEL (reference sequence). Trimming stripped 0 bases from V and 7 bases from J, with 4 bases between. CDR3 length: 12 residues. CDR3 amino acids: CASSQDSNTIYF. The DNA for the CDR3 is TGTGCCAGCAGCCAAGATAGCAACACCATATATTTT.

This clone appeared a single time. For the CDR3, the DNA is TGTGCCAGCAGCACACGGACAGGGGGCCGATCACCCCTCCACTTT. It specifies CASSTRTGGRSPLHF. The chain links TRBV3-1 (or the pseudogene TRBV3-2) to TRBJ1-6; 11 bases map to TRBD1. Losses at the gene ends were 5 bases for V and 10 bases for J; bases not matched to a gene: 7. CDR3 length: 15 residues. The germline V gene has CDR1 LGHDT and CDR2 YNNKEL (reference sequence).

The chain has TRBV6-5 and TRBJ1-6; no definite D call. Germline lookup yields CDR1 MNHEY and CDR2 SVGAGI. Trimming removed 0 bases from V and 9 bases from J, with 15 bases in between. The CDR3 sequence is 16 residues long. The CDR3 DNA reads TGTGCCAGCAGTTACTCGAGTGGGTCATCGGGTTCACCCCTCCACTTT. Translated: CASSYSSGSSGSPLHF.

The rearrangement uses TRBV18 and TRBJ1-1; 11 bases map to TRBD1. The germline CDR1 and CDR2 sequences are KGHSH and LQKENI. The CDR3 is 15 residues long. Unmatched junction bases numbered 7, after V lost 3 bases and J lost 7 bases. The CDR3, as DNA: TGTGCCAGCTCACCCCCGGCGGGACAGGGGGTTGAAGCTTTCTTT. This gives the protein CASSPPAGQGVEAFF.

The J gene is TRBJ1-2, the V gene TRBV4-1; perhaps TRBD1 as D (5 bases). CDR1 is MGHRA and CDR2 is YSYEKL in the germline V gene. The CDR3 covers 13 residues. V lost 0 bases and J lost 6, with 8 bases in between. CDR3 nucleotides: TGCGCCAGCAGCCAAGACAGGGCTAATGGCTACACCTTC. It yields the protein CASSQDRANGYTF.

The V and J genes are TRBV3-1 (or the pseudogene TRBV3-2) and TRBJ1-6; 8 nucleotides line up with TRBD1. The V gene's germline CDR1 is LGHDT and CDR2 YNNKEL (reference sequence). This CDR3 region has 17 residues. The V segment lost 0 bases and the J segment 8 bases; nucleotides outside the gene matches: 9. For the CDR3, the DNA is TGTGCCAGCAGCCAAGATTCCGCAGGGGGCGCTTATTCACCCCTCCACTTT. Protein sequence: CASSQDSAGGAYSPLHF.

This chain connects TRBV2 to TRBJ1-6; D is unclear. Between the trimmed V and J ends, which lost 6 bases and 0 bases, there was a span of 6 bases. The CDR3 spans 14 residues. CDR1 is SNHLY, CDR2 FYNNEI, per germline. CDR3 DNA: TGTGCCAGCAGAGAGAGCTCCTATAATTCACCCCTCCACTTT. As protein: CASRESSYNSPLHF.

The V gene is TRBV18, the J gene TRBJ2-2; the D gene is possibly TRBD2 (6 bases). The CDR3 has 14 residues. The germline gives CDR1 KGHSH, CDR2 LQKENI. The V gene lost 3 bases and the J gene lost 11 bases, with 16 bases spanning the gap. CDR3: CASSPPGLSLELFF. CDR3 DNA: TGTGCCAGCTCACCCCCGGGACTGAGCTTAGAGCTGTTTTTT. Full variable domain (rest looked up from reference TRBV18 and TRBJ2-2): NAGVMQNPRHLVRRRGQEARLRCSPMKGHSHVYWYRQLPEEGLKFMVYLQKENIIDESGMPKERFSAEFPKEGPSILRIQQVVRGDSAAYFCASSPPGLSLELFFGEGSRLTVL.

The chain joins TRBV25-1 to TRBJ1-1; D is undetermined. The CDR3 extends over 12 amino acids. Trimming pared 1 base from V and 8 bases from J, leaving 8 bases between. Per the germline V gene, CDR1 is MGHDK and CDR2 is SYGVNS. CDR3 amino acids: CASSELILEAFF. The CDR3 coding sequence is TGTGCCAGCAGTGAATTGATCCTAGAAGCTTTCTTT.

The chain carries TRBV7-8 and TRBJ2-4; 7 bases fit TRBD2. The germline gives CDR1 SGHVS, CDR2 FQNEAQ. The CDR3 spans 16 residues. The trim removed 4 bases at V and 0 bases at J, leaving 6 bases unmatched. CDR3 DNA: TGTGCCAGCAGCTGGCGGGGGAAAATAGCCAAAAACATTCAGTACTTC. This codes for CASSWRGKIAKNIQYF.